This T cell receptor (beta chain) is from a study of blood T cell repertoires in COVID-19. Study overall: There were acute and convalescent COVID-19 samples, and they came from the United States, Italy and Spain. Sources were T cells, B-cell-depleted T cells, or PBMCs; the material itself was cDNA or gDNA.

In the authors' workflow: Reference gene primers were amplified, and this amplification served to estimate nucleated cell counts. Measured with immunoSEQ multiplex PCR; TCRdb has only the in-frame clones, and not every one. From that table come the V and J calls and clone size; the DNA was used to work out D and trimming. The sample records about 88,000 clones, about 83% being singletons. Germline V gene sequence: CDR1 SEHNR, CDR2 FQNEAQ (reference sequence). The V end lost 2 bases, the J end lost 0 bases, and 6 bases lay between the germline ends. There are 14 residues in the CDR3. This clonotype was obtained from a woman aged 60 to 75 with COVID-19, enrolled during active disease. Sequencing was carried out using peripheral blood. This rearrangement joins TRBV7-9 to TRBJ2-3, with D hard to call. CDR3 sequence (DNA): TGTGCCAGCAGCTTATGGAGTAGCACAGATACGCAGTATTTT. Protein product: CASSLWSSTDTQYF.